These T cell receptor beta chains were read from a single sample in a study of blood T cell repertoires in COVID-19. The assay was immunoSEQ multiplex PCR, and TCRdb's table has in-frame clones only and misses some. This sample yields 65,000 to 90,000 clones, of which more than 70% are seen a single time; 2% to 2.5% belongs to the top ten. Sample: peripheral blood. All receptors come from a man in his 70s with COVID-19, enrolled during active disease. CDR3s include the opening cysteine and the closing phenylalanine or tryptophan. The D gene is left open where the match is weak. Where a row states a size, it is once, few, many or the class of an expanded clone; other rows omit it.

CDR3nt: TGTGCCACCAGTGACACAGGACCGGGACAGGGGGTCGGAGGCAATCAGCCCCAGCATTTT; CDR3aa: CATSDTGPGQGVGGNQPQHF; v_gene: TRBV24-1; abundance: NA; j_gene: TRBJ1-5; d_gene: TRBD1
CDR3nt: TGTGCCAGCAGCTTCGCGGGGTTCATGGCAGATACGCAGTATTTT; CDR3aa: CASSFAGFMADTQYF; v_gene: TRBV7-9; abundance: NA; j_gene: TRBJ2-3; d_gene: NA
CDR3nt: TGTGCCAGCAGCCAGGGGCTACTAGCGGGAGCTGTCGAGCAGTACTTC; CDR3aa: CASSQGLLAGAVEQYF; v_gene: TRBV4-2; abundance: few; j_gene: TRBJ2-7; d_gene: TRBD2
CDR3nt: TGTGCCAGCAGCTCCTATGGGGGAGGCTTCACAGATACGCAGTATTTT; CDR3aa: CASSSYGGGFTDTQYF; v_gene: TRBV7-2; abundance: NA; j_gene: TRBJ2-3; d_gene: NA
CDR3nt: TGCAGTGCCGGAGGACAGCGTAAGCAGTTCTTC; CDR3aa: CSAGGQRKQFF; v_gene: TRBV20-1; abundance: NA; j_gene: TRBJ2-1; d_gene: NA
CDR3nt: TGTGCCAGCAGCCAAGAAATGCGGAACCGTTTATACCCGACCCTTAGCAATCAGCCCCAGCATTTT; CDR3aa: CASSQEMRNRLYPTLSNQPQHF; v_gene: TRBV4-2; abundance: NA; j_gene: TRBJ1-5; d_gene: NA
CDR3nt: TGTGCCAGCAGCGTATCCTCCGGCTGGGCCCTTGGAAACACCATATATTTT; CDR3aa: CASSVSSGWALGNTIYF; v_gene: TRBV9; abundance: few; j_gene: TRBJ1-3; d_gene: NA
CDR3nt: TGTGCCAGCAGTTTATGGGGCAACGCACGCTACCAAGAGACCCAGTACTTC; CDR3aa: CASSLWGNARYQETQYF; v_gene: TRBV27; abundance: NA; j_gene: TRBJ2-5; d_gene: NA
CDR3nt: TGTGCCACCAGTGACCTAGCGGGAGCGTTCGCCGGGGAGCTGTTTTTT; CDR3aa: CATSDLAGAFAGELFF; v_gene: TRBV24-1; abundance: NA; j_gene: TRBJ2-2; d_gene: TRBD2
CDR3nt: TGTGCCAGTAGTATATTTGGACAGGGGAGAGACGAGCAGTACTTC; CDR3aa: CASSIFGQGRDEQYF; v_gene: TRBV19; abundance: NA; j_gene: TRBJ2-7; d_gene: TRBD1
CDR3nt: TGTGCCAGCAGTAAATATTCGGGAAACACTGAAGCTTTCTTT; CDR3aa: CASSKYSGNTEAFF; v_gene: TRBV28; abundance: NA; j_gene: TRBJ1-1; d_gene: NA
CDR3nt: TGTGCCAGTAGAAGTGGGACAGGCGGCAATCAGCCCCAGCATTTT; CDR3aa: CASRSGTGGNQPQHF; v_gene: TRBV19; abundance: NA; j_gene: TRBJ1-5; d_gene: TRBD1
CDR3nt: TGTGCCAGCAGCTTAGTTACTAGCGGGAGTGTTAATGAGCAGTTCTTC; CDR3aa: CASSLVTSGSVNEQFF; v_gene: TRBV11-3; abundance: NA; j_gene: TRBJ2-1; d_gene: TRBD2
CDR3nt: TGCGCCAGCAGCTTGGCGGGACTAGCTGAGGCAGAGACCCAGTACTTC; CDR3aa: CASSLAGLAEAETQYF; v_gene: TRBV5-1; abundance: once; j_gene: TRBJ2-5; d_gene: TRBD2
CDR3nt: TGTGCCAGCAGTTTACACGGTTATAGCAATCAGCCCCAGCATTTT; CDR3aa: CASSLHGYSNQPQHF; v_gene: TRBV28; abundance: NA; j_gene: TRBJ1-5; d_gene: NA
CDR3nt: TGTGCCAGCAGCCCCTCTGCGGATTACGAGCAGTACTTC; CDR3aa: CASSPSADYEQYF; v_gene: TRBV7-3; abundance: NA; j_gene: TRBJ2-7; d_gene: NA
CDR3nt: TGTGCCAGCAGTTACGAGACTAGCGTTAATGAGCAGTTCTTC; CDR3aa: CASSYETSVNEQFF; v_gene: TRBV6-5; abundance: NA; j_gene: TRBJ2-1; d_gene: TRBD2
CDR3nt: TGTGCCTGGAATTCCGGGACATCCACAACTAATGAAAAACTGTTTTTT; CDR3aa: CAWNSGTSTTNEKLFF; v_gene: TRBV30; abundance: NA; j_gene: TRBJ1-4; d_gene: NA
CDR3nt: TGTGCCAACCCAGTTTGTGACTTTCGGTCACCCCTCCACTTT; CDR3aa: CANPVCDFRSPLHF; v_gene: TRBV28; abundance: NA; j_gene: TRBJ1-6; d_gene: NA
CDR3nt: TGCGCCAGCAGCTTTGGTCAGGCTGGAAACACCATATATTTT; CDR3aa: CASSFGQAGNTIYF; v_gene: TRBV5-1; abundance: NA; j_gene: TRBJ1-3; d_gene: NA
CDR3nt: TGTGCCAGCAGTTATGGGCGCAGGGGTAGTGAAAAACTGTTTTTT; CDR3aa: CASSYGRRGSEKLFF; v_gene: TRBV6-6; abundance: NA; j_gene: TRBJ1-4; d_gene: NA
CDR3nt: TGTGCCAGTAGTATTGGGTACCCAGGGAATGAGCAGTTCTTC; CDR3aa: CASSIGYPGNEQFF; v_gene: TRBV19; abundance: NA; j_gene: TRBJ2-1; d_gene: NA
CDR3nt: TGTGCCAGTAGTCCCGCGGGACAGCATAATTCACCCCTCCACTTT; CDR3aa: CASSPAGQHNSPLHF; v_gene: TRBV19; abundance: NA; j_gene: TRBJ1-6; d_gene: TRBD1
CDR3nt: TGTGCCAGTAGTGTCGACAGGGGAAGGACTGAAGCTTTCTTT; CDR3aa: CASSVDRGRTEAFF; v_gene: TRBV19; abundance: NA; j_gene: TRBJ1-1; d_gene: TRBD1
CDR3nt: TGTGCCATCAGGTCGACTAGCGGGAGGACCGGGGAGCTGTTTTTT; CDR3aa: CAIRSTSGRTGELFF; v_gene: TRBV10-3; abundance: NA; j_gene: TRBJ2-2; d_gene: TRBD2
CDR3nt: TGTGCCAGCAGCGTCACCCACAGGGGGCTAGATGAGCAGTTCTTC; CDR3aa: CASSVTHRGLDEQFF; v_gene: TRBV9; abundance: NA; j_gene: TRBJ2-1; d_gene: TRBD1
CDR3nt: TGCAGCGTTGAGCGCCAGGGCTGGGGAGATACGCAGTATTTT; CDR3aa: CSVERQGWGDTQYF; v_gene: TRBV29-1; abundance: NA; j_gene: TRBJ2-3; d_gene: NA
CDR3nt: TGCGCCAGCAGCTTGGGGCTAGCGGCTGGCTACGAGCAGTACTTC; CDR3aa: CASSLGLAAGYEQYF; v_gene: TRBV5-1; abundance: NA; j_gene: TRBJ2-7; d_gene: TRBD2
CDR3nt: TGTGCCAGCAGCCAAGTACTAGCCGATGATACGCAGTATTTT; CDR3aa: CASSQVLADDTQYF; v_gene: TRBV3-1/TRBV3-2; abundance: NA; j_gene: TRBJ2-3; d_gene: NA
CDR3nt: TGTGCCAGCTCCCCATACGCACAGGGGAATGAGCAGTTCTTC; CDR3aa: CASSPYAQGNEQFF; v_gene: TRBV18; abundance: NA; j_gene: TRBJ2-1; d_gene: TRBD1
CDR3nt: TGTGCCAGCAGCACTTTACAGGGTTCGAACTATGGCTACACCTTC; CDR3aa: CASSTLQGSNYGYTF; v_gene: TRBV7-2; abundance: NA; j_gene: TRBJ1-2; d_gene: NA
CDR3nt: TGTGCCTGGAGTACGGGACAGGGTGCCTACGAGCAGTACTTC; CDR3aa: CAWSTGQGAYEQYF; v_gene: TRBV30; abundance: NA; j_gene: TRBJ2-7; d_gene: TRBD1
CDR3nt: TGTGCCAGCAGCGAAGGACAGACAACCGGGGAGCTGTTTTTT; CDR3aa: CASSEGQTTGELFF; v_gene: TRBV4-2; abundance: NA; j_gene: TRBJ2-2; d_gene: NA
CDR3nt: TGTGCCAGCAGCTTAACGGGGAACACTGAAGCTTTCTTT; CDR3aa: CASSLTGNTEAFF; v_gene: TRBV5-4; abundance: few; j_gene: TRBJ1-1; d_gene: NA
CDR3nt: TGTGCCTGGAGTCGGGCAGGGGTTGGCTACACCTTC; CDR3aa: CAWSRAGVGYTF; v_gene: TRBV30; abundance: NA; j_gene: TRBJ1-2; d_gene: NA
CDR3nt: TGTGCCAGCAGCTCCTCTAGCGGGGGAGGGGGGGCCTACGAGCAGTACTTC; CDR3aa: CASSSSSGGGGAYEQYF; v_gene: TRBV7-2; abundance: NA; j_gene: TRBJ2-7; d_gene: TRBD2
CDR3nt: TGTGCCAGCAGGCCTCAGGGGTCGTCCTACGAGCAGTACTTC; CDR3aa: CASRPQGSSYEQYF; v_gene: TRBV3-1/TRBV3-2; abundance: NA; j_gene: TRBJ2-7; d_gene: NA
CDR3nt: TGTGCCACCAGTGATCCCAGGGACTTTTACAATGAGCAGTTCTTC; CDR3aa: CATSDPRDFYNEQFF; v_gene: TRBV24-1; abundance: NA; j_gene: TRBJ2-1; d_gene: NA
CDR3nt: TGTGCCAGCAGTTACGGGGCTAGCGGACCGAACAATGAGCAGTTCTTC; CDR3aa: CASSYGASGPNNEQFF; v_gene: TRBV6-2/TRBV6-3; abundance: NA; j_gene: TRBJ2-1; d_gene: TRBD2
CDR3nt: TGTGCCAGCAGCGTAGGTGCACTAGCGGGAAAAGAGACCCAGTACTTC; CDR3aa: CASSVGALAGKETQYF; v_gene: TRBV9; abundance: NA; j_gene: TRBJ2-5; d_gene: TRBD2
CDR3nt: TGTGCCAGCTCACAGGCAGGGAGGGATGGCTACACCTTC; CDR3aa: CASSQAGRDGYTF; v_gene: TRBV18; abundance: few; j_gene: TRBJ1-2; d_gene: NA